This TCR beta chain was obtained from a study of cytomegalovirus exposure and HLA in healthy donors. The PCR used 60 Vbeta and 13 Jbeta primers. TCRdb's table, derived via immunoSEQ multiplex PCR, lists solely in-frame clones and lacks some. Here the sample spans roughly 65,000 clones, 80% being singletons. Germline V gene sequence: CDR1 MGHRA, CDR2 YSYEKL. V lost 1 base to trimming and J lost 5 bases; unmatched junction nucleotides: 5. This CDR3 spans 15 amino acids. The sample comprised PBMCs. The clonotype originates from a woman younger than 45 in good health and CMV-seronegative. This chain connects TRBV4-1 to TRBJ1-5; 7 bases fit TRBD1. The CDR3 DNA follows: TGCGCCAGCAGCCAAGCGGACAGGCGGGATCAGCCCCAGCATTTT. This translates into CASSQADRRDQPQHF.